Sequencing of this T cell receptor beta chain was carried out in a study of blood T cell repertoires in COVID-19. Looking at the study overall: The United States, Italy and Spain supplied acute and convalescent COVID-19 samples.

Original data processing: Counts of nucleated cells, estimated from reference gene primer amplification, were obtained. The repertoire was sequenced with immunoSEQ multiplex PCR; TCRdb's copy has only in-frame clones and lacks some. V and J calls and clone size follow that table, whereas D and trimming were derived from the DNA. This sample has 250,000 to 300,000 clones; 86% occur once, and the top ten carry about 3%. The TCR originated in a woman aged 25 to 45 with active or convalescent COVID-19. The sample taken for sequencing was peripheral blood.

CDR3 nucleotide sequence: TGTGCCAGCAGTTCACGGGGAGGGGACCCCTACGAGCAGTACTTC. Its protein product is CASSSRGGDPYEQYF. The chain carries TRBV6-6 and TRBJ2-7; 7 bases align to TRBD2. With V trimmed by 4 bases and J by 2 bases, 8 bases remained unmatched. CDR3 length equals 15 residues. CDR1 and CDR2 (germline): MNHNY, SVGAGI (reference sequence).